Below, 3 T cell receptor beta chains from the same sample are listed, as sequenced in a study of T cell responses to AZD1222 COVID-19 vaccine. The protocol was immunoSEQ multiplex PCR, while the TCRdb copy is restricted to in-frame clones and leaves out a portion. The sample records over 75,000 clones, over 75% being singletons. The sample consisted of peripheral blood, taken 28 days after the second AZD1222 dose. These receptors all come from an adult who received the AZD1222 COVID-19 vaccine.

The J gene is TRBJ1-4, the V gene TRBV27; unclear D gene. In germline, CDR1 is MNHEY, CDR2 SMNVEV (reference sequence). Trimming shortened V by 6 bases and J by 4 bases, and 18 bases separated the two germline ends. This CDR3 spans 16 amino acids. The CDR3 nucleotides are TGTGCCAGCAGGCCTCGGTTCGGGGTTAGTAATGAAAAACTGTTTTTT. It codes for CASRPRFGVSNEKLFF. Together with reference TRBV27 and TRBJ1-4, the CDR3 gives the full variable domain: EAQVTQNPRYLITVTGKKLTVTCSQNMNHEYMSWYRQDPGLGLRQIYYSMNVEVTDKGDVPEGYKVSRKEKRNFPLILESPSPNQTSLYFCASRPRFGVSNEKLFFGSGTQLSVL.

This clone was seen once. The chain joins TRBV10-1 to TRBJ1-2, with 9 bases that match TRBD1. CDR1 WNHNN and CDR2 SYGVQD come from the germline V gene (reference sequence). V shed 7 bases, J shed 4 bases, and the junction held 13 bases outside the gene matches. This CDR3 spans 16 amino acids. The CDR3: CASKEPGQGTIYGYTF. CDR3 in DNA: TGCGCCAGCAAAGAGCCCGGACAGGGGACTATCTATGGCTACACCTTC.

This clone was observed once. This rearrangement joins TRBV6-5 to TRBJ2-1; D gene uncertain. Germline values: CDR1 MNHEY, CDR2 SVGAGI. The CDR3 is made up of 13 amino acids. For the CDR3, the DNA is TGTGCTTCAGGTGGGGTCCCCTACAATGAGCAGTTCTTC. Amino acids: CASGGVPYNEQFF.